This T cell receptor beta chain was sequenced in a study of beta chain features in type 1 diabetes. Study-level background: Age, gender, cell numbers and subset yield matched between patients and controls.

The sequenced template was cDNA made from the entire isolated RNA. TCRdb keeps only in-frame clones here, not all; method: immunoSEQ multiplex PCR. The table records 250,000 to 350,000 clones, over 12% of them present only once. Study conclusions and caveats: Among all four CD4+ subsets, Type 1 diabetes patients had TCRB CDR3s that were moderately but significantly shorter. Because the template was cDNA, high-expressing cells might be over-represented. The naive, central memory and Treg TCRB repertoires showed an apparent similarity that was greater among patients than among healthy donors.

This clone was observed a few times. Its antigen is undetermined. Each of the sorted populations had a purity greater than 95%. The sequence was obtained from a man younger than 35 with type 1 diabetes. The sequenced sample was naive CD4+ T cells from blood.

CDR3 sequence: CASSSGLAGGRGTQYF. The CDR3 DNA reads TGTGCCAGCAGCTCGGGACTAGCGGGGGGCCGCGGGACCCAGTACTTC. This rearrangement joins TRBV7-2 to TRBJ2-5; 15 nucleotides match TRBD2. The CDR3 has 16 residues. Per the germline V gene, CDR1 is SGHTA and CDR2 is FQGNSA. V was pared by 4 bases and J by 7 bases, with 7 bases of the junction left unmatched.